Shown below are 12 T cell receptor beta chains from a single sample sequenced in a study of human T cells and chemical hapten exposure. TCRdb ran MiXCR on the RACE reads and lists one entry per CDR3 protein. The top ten clones hold about 4% of a sample with roughly 84,000 distinct CDR3 sequences, 10% to 12% of them seen once. Time point defined: patch test 3, about 24 weeks after DPC sensitization. Treatment reported: therapeutic diphenylcyclopropenone sensitization with weekly scalp DPC. Source: whole blood, taken in connection with sensitization to the hapten diphenylcyclopropenone (DPC). The receptors shown here come from a woman in her forties or fifties with alopecia areata. Some clones in this sample may be carry-over from other donors' samples.

The J gene is TRBJ2-1, the V gene TRBV6-2 or TRBV6-3; 9 bases line up with TRBD2. The CDR3 contains 17 residues. Germline-derived CDR1 and CDR2 are MNHEY and SVGEGT. V trimming: 0 bases; J trimming: 6 bases; junction bases outside the gene matches: 9. The CDR3 is CASSYSKIAGAGNEQFF. CDR3 sequence (DNA): TGTGCCAGCAGTTACTCGAAAATAGCGGGAGCGGGCAATGAGCAGTTCTTC.

This clonotype has a handful of counts. This chain connects TRBV5-1 to TRBJ2-3; 12 bases are a match to TRBD2. The germline gives CDR1 SGHRS, CDR2 YFSETQ. After removal of 4 bases from V and 6 bases from J, the junction contained 6 bases not matched to a gene. The CDR3 length is 15 residues. CDR3 residues: CASSTLAGGYDTQYF. CDR3 DNA: TGCGCCAGCAGCACCCTAGCGGGAGGGTACGATACGCAGTATTTT.

This clonotype has a count of ten or more. This sequence joins TRBV11-3 and TRBJ2-1, with D tentatively TRBD2 (6 bases). Germline V gives CDR1 SGHNT, CDR2 YENEEA. CDR3 length: 15 amino acids. The V end lost 2 bases, the J end lost 2 bases, and 10 bases lay between the germline ends. This CDR3 is CASSLWGDPYNEQFF. The CDR3 region has the DNA TGTGCCAGCAGCTTATGGGGGGACCCCTACAATGAGCAGTTCTTC.

This clonotype was counted at least ten times. The J gene is TRBJ2-1, the V gene TRBV7-3, with 10 bases that match TRBD1. The CDR3 is made up of 14 amino acids. The ends lost 5 bases at V and 7 bases at J; junction bases unmatched: 5. Germline V CDR1 and CDR2: SGHTA, FQGTGA. CDR3 residues: CASSGQGGRNEQFF. The CDR3 DNA reads TGTGCCAGCAGCGGACAGGGGGGAAGGAATGAGCAGTTCTTC.

This chain uses TRBV6-1 with TRBJ2-2; D call uncertain. The CDR3 has 15 amino acids. Deletions cut 3 bases from V and 4 bases from J, with 12 bases between. Germline V gene sequence: CDR1 MNHNS, CDR2 SASEGT. The CDR3 DNA follows: TGTGCCAGCAGTGACAGCCGAAAGGGCACCGGGGAGCTGTTTTTT. Protein: CASSDSRKGTGELFF.

This clonotype was seen a few times. The chain combines TRBV7-3 with TRBJ2-2, with unresolved D. This CDR3 region has 16 residues. Germline V gene data show CDR1 as SGHTA and CDR2 as FQGTGA. Deletions cut 5 bases from V and 3 bases from J, with 16 bases between. This chain's CDR3 is CASSPNPFIDTGELFF. The CDR3 region has the DNA TGTGCCAGCAGCCCAAATCCATTCATAGACACCGGGGAGCTGTTTTTT.

The table lists this clonotype with a few counts. The chain combines TRBV5-1 with TRBJ2-5, with D perhaps TRBD1 (5 bases). CDR1 is SGHRS and CDR2 is YFSETQ in the germline V gene. Trimming removed 4 bases at V and 4 bases at J, with 20 bases between. The CDR3 contains 16 residues. The CDR3: CASSPRLRGARETQYF. For the CDR3, the DNA is TGCGCCAGCAGCCCTCGTCTAAGGGGCGCACGAGAGACCCAGTACTTC.

The chain carries TRBV7-6 and TRBJ2-7, with 9 positions matching TRBD1. The CDR3 is 18 residues long. V trimming: 5 bases; J trimming: 2 bases; junction bases outside the gene matches: 16. Germline assignment: CDR1 SGHVS and CDR2 FNYEAQ. In DNA form, the CDR3 reads TGTGCCAGCAGCGTAGGGGACAGGGCGTACCACCCCCCCTACGAGCAGTACTTC. Amino acids: CASSVGDRAYHPPYEQYF.

This sequence joins TRBV4-3 and TRBJ2-3; TRBD2 aligns across 9 bases. The CDR3 is 17 amino acids. Trimming removed 0 bases from V and 6 bases from J; junction bases left unmatched: 10. Germline V gene sequence: CDR1 LGHNA, CDR2 YSLEER. DNA of the CDR3: TGCGCCAGCAGCCAAGATCCCAGCGGGGGGACCCTTGATACGCAGTATTTT. Translated: CASSQDPSGGTLDTQYF.

On this clonotype: This may stem from a read error, because a much larger clone lies one nucleotide away. The V and J genes are TRBV15 and TRBJ1-3, with D possibly matching TRBD1 (5 bases). V shed 0 bases and J shed 3 bases, with 9 bases lying between them. This CDR3 has 15 amino acids. Germline loops: CDR1 LNHNV, CDR2 YYDKDF (reference sequence). The CDR3 region is CATSRDQGCGNTIYF. Here the CDR3 DNA reads TGTGCCACCAGCAGAGATCAGGGATGTGGAAACACCATATATTTT. The full variable domain, its missing parts supplied by reference TRBV15 and TRBJ1-3, is DAMVIQNPRYQVTQFGKPVTLSCSQTLNHNVMYWYQQKSSQAPKLLFHYYDKDFNNEADTPDNFQSRRPNTSFCFLDIRSPGLGDTAMYLCATSRDQGCGNTIYFGEGSWLTVV.

In this sample, this clonotype turned up many times. The V call is TRBV27, the J call TRBJ1-4; no firm D call. With 6 bases removed from V and 8 bases from J, the gap between germline ends came to 13 bases. CDR1 MNHEY and CDR2 SMNVEV come from the germline V gene (reference sequence). The CDR3 contains 13 residues. This CDR3 is CASRDLGGEKLFF. The CDR3 bases are TGTGCCAGCAGGGACCTTGGCGGGGAAAAACTGTTTTTT. The full variable domain, with the rest looked up from reference TRBV27 and TRBJ1-4, is EAQVTQNPRYLITVTGKKLTVTCSQNMNHEYMSWYRQDPGLGLRQIYYSMNVEVTDKGDVPEGYKVSRKEKRNFPLILESPSPNQTSLYFCASRDLGGEKLFFGSGTQLSVL.

This clonotype appeared once. The V gene is TRBV24-1, the J gene TRBJ1-2; unclear D gene. This CDR3 contains 12 residues. V gave up 4 bases and J gave up 5 bases, with 7 bases separating them. Germline assignment: CDR1 KGHDR and CDR2 SFDVKD. The CDR3 DNA reads as TGTGCCACCAGTGAGGGTTCTTATGGCTACACCTTC. Protein product: CATSEGSYGYTF.